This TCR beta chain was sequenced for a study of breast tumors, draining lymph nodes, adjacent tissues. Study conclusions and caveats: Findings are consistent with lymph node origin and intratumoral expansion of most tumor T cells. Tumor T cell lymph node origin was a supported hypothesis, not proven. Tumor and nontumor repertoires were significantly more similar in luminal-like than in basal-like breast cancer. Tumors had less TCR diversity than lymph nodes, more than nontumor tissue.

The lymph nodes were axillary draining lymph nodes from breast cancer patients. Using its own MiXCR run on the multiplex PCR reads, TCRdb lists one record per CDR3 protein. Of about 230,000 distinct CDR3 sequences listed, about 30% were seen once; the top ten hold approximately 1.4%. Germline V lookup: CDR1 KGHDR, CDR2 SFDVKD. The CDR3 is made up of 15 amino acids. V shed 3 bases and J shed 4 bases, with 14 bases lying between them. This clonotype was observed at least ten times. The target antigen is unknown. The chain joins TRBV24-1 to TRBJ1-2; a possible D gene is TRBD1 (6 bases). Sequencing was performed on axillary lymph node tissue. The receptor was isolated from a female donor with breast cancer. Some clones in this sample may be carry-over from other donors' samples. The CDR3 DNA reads TGTGCCACCAGTGATACCACGGGCAGGGGCTATGGCTACACCTTC. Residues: CATSDTTGRGYGYTF.